This passage covers 11 T cell receptor beta chains from one sample sequenced in a study of vaccination effects on CD4 cells after COVID-19. No antigen is known for these receptors. Upon completion of 10 to 11 days in culture, CD4+ T cells were isolated. Assay used: immunoSEQ multiplex PCR; TCRdb lists only in-frame clones, some missing. The sample includes 45,000 or so clones, approximately 74% seen only once; the top ten take roughly 9.4%. The sequences come from CD4+ T cells from PBMCs cultured without peptide, collected before COVID-19 vaccination. The receptor set was obtained from a human donor who had a prior SARS-CoV-2 infection.

The chain has TRBV2 and TRBJ1-2; TRBD1 matches 10 bases. Germline assignment: CDR1 SNHLY and CDR2 FYNNEI. V was pared by 0 bases and J by 5 bases, with 3 bases of the junction left unmatched. The CDR3 is 15 amino acids. The CDR3 sequence is CASSEAGTGEYGYTF. The CDR3 bases are TGTGCCAGCAGTGAAGCTGGGACAGGGGAGTATGGCTACACCTTC.

The chain is built from TRBV7-9 and TRBJ2-3, with 7 bases matching TRBD1. The CDR3 totals 15 residues. Trimming cost V 4 bases and J 3 bases; bases outside gene matches: 7. Germline V gives CDR1 SEHNR, CDR2 FQNEAQ (reference sequence). CDR3 amino acids: CASSSDRVLTDTQYF. CDR3 sequence (DNA): TGTGCCAGCAGCTCCGACAGGGTATTGACAGATACGCAGTATTTT.

The chain joins TRBV6-4 to TRBJ2-1; 9 bases match TRBD2. Germline V gives CDR1 MRHNA, CDR2 SNTAGT. The J segment lost 8 bases and the V segment lost 5 bases, leaving 4 bases of the junction unmatched. This CDR3 spans 13 amino acids. CDR3 sequence: CASSRREGDEQFF. The CDR3 nucleotides read TGTGCCAGCAGTAGGCGGGAGGGGGATGAGCAGTTCTTC.

This chain connects TRBV9 to TRBJ1-2; a weak D match, TRBD1 (6 bases). V lost 0 bases and J 4 bases, leaving 13 bases between the germline ends. Germline CDR1 SGDLS, CDR2 YYNGEE. The CDR3 consists of 15 residues. In DNA form, the CDR3 reads TGTGCCAGCAGCGTAGGAGAGGGGGACGCCTATGGCTACACCTTC. Translated, it gives CASSVGEGDAYGYTF.

This chain links TRBV10-3 with TRBJ1-1; no reliable D call. This CDR3 spans 16 amino acids. Trimming stripped 1 base from V and 0 bases from J, with 12 bases between. The germline CDR1 and CDR2 sequences are ENHRY and SYGVKD. The CDR3, as DNA: TGTGCCATCAGTGAGTTGCGGATGGCGATGAACACTGAAGCTTTCTTT. Amino acids: CAISELRMAMNTEAFF.

V and J are TRBV21-1 and TRBJ1-2; TRBD1, the D gene given by the table, was not confirmed from the DNA. TRBV21-1 is recorded as a pseudogene. The CDR3 runs to 17 residues. The CDR3 bases are TGTGCCAGCAGCAAAGCCGGGACAGGGGGGATAAACTATGGCTACACCTTC. Its protein is CASSKAGTGGINYGYTF.

Written as DNA, the CDR3 is TGTGCCAGCAGCAACCCACACAGGGGGGGGGAGACCCAGTACTTC. Encoded protein: CASSNPHRGGETQYF. The genes are TRBV21-1 and TRBJ2-5; the DNA was not used to check the table's D call, TRBD1. TRBV21-1 is a documented pseudogene. This CDR3 comprises 15 residues.

This clone was observed a few times. This sample includes further DNA sequences coding for the same CDR3. In DNA, the CDR3 is TGTGCCAGCAGTCTCAACTATGGCTACACCTTC. Its protein is CASSLNYGYTF. This sequence joins TRBV6-6 and TRBJ1-2, with no clear D. Germline values: CDR1 MNHNY, CDR2 SVGAGI (reference sequence). Trimming took off 5 bases at V and 2 bases at J, with 3 bases between the two ends. CDR3 length equals 11 residues.

The chain uses TRBV5-1 and TRBJ2-7; 8 nucleotides agree with TRBD1. After removal of 0 bases from V and 0 bases from J, the junction contained 5 bases not matched to a gene. Germline lookup yields CDR1 SGHRS and CDR2 YFSETQ. The CDR3 covers 16 residues. The CDR3 region has the DNA TGCGCCAGCAGCTTGGAATCCGGACAGGGCTCCTACGAGCAGTACTTC. Encoded protein: CASSLESGQGSYEQYF. Full variable domain (outside the CDR3, taken from reference TRBV5-1 and TRBJ2-7): KAGVTQTPRYLIKTRGQQVTLSCSPISGHRSVSWYQQTPGQGLQFLFEYFSETQRNKGNFPGRFSGRQFSNSRSEMNVSTLELGDSALYLCASSLESGQGSYEQYFGPGTRLTVT.

The V and J genes are TRBV5-1 and TRBJ2-3; D gene uncertain. Trimming pared 0 bases from V and 3 bases from J, leaving 11 bases between. The CDR3 spans 15 residues. Germline values: CDR1 SGHRS, CDR2 YFSETQ. In DNA, the CDR3 is TGCGCCAGCAGCTTGGGGCAAGGCTCGACAGATACGCAGTATTTT. Amino acid sequence: CASSLGQGSTDTQYF.

The chain links TRBV24-1 to TRBJ2-2; D is unresolved. CDR3 length: 12 residues. Per the germline V gene, CDR1 is KGHDR and CDR2 is SFDVKD. V lost 5 bases and J lost 7, with 7 bases in between. CDR3 coding DNA: TGTGCCACCAGTGGGGCAGGCGGGGAGCTGTTTTTT. Translated, it gives CATSGAGGELFF.